This T cell receptor beta chain is from a study of regulatory T cells in long-lasting Graves disease. Whole-study results and caveats: Persistent disease samples used TRBV28, TRBJ1-2 and TRBJ2-5 preferentially. Persistent Graves' patients possessed reduced TCR diversity relative to recently diagnosed ones.

This clonotype was counted between two and nine times. Its matching antigen is unknown. Time point of the sample: persistent/refractory GD, antithyroid drugs over 5 years with positive TRAb. Following extraction of RNA from PBMCs, that RNA was used to make the TCR library. In germline, CDR1 is SEHNR, CDR2 FQNEAQ (reference sequence). This CDR3 contains 14 residues. Trimming took 2 bases from V and 5 from J, leaving 9 bases between them. Researchers made TCR beta libraries by using iRepertoire HTBI primers and running Arm-PCR on CDR3 regions. TCRdb re-derived calls from the multiplex PCR reads in MiXCR, one entry per CDR3 protein. The profile shows 700,000 or so distinct CDR3 sequences, around 30% of them singletons.

This specimen was peripheral blood mononuclear cells (PBMCs), taken when the disease was refractory, from a patient treated with antithyroid drugs. This TCR derives from a female donor with Graves disease. V and J are TRBV7-9 and TRBJ1-4; D is undetermined. The CDR3 DNA sequence: TGTGCCAGCAGCTTAATATCGGGGAATGAAAAACTGTTTTTT. Translated: CASSLISGNEKLFF.